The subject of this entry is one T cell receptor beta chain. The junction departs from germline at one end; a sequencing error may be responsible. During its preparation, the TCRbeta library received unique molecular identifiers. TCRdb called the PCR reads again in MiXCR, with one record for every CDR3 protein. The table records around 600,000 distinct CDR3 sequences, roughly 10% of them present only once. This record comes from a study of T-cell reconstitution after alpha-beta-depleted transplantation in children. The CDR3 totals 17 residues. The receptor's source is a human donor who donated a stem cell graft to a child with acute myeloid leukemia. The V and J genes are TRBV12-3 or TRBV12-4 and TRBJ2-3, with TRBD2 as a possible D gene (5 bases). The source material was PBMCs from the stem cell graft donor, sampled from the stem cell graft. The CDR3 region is CASSTFWRAKGTHTQYF. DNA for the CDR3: TGTGCCAGCAGTACCTTCTGGCGGGCAAAAGGCACACATACGCAGTATTTT.